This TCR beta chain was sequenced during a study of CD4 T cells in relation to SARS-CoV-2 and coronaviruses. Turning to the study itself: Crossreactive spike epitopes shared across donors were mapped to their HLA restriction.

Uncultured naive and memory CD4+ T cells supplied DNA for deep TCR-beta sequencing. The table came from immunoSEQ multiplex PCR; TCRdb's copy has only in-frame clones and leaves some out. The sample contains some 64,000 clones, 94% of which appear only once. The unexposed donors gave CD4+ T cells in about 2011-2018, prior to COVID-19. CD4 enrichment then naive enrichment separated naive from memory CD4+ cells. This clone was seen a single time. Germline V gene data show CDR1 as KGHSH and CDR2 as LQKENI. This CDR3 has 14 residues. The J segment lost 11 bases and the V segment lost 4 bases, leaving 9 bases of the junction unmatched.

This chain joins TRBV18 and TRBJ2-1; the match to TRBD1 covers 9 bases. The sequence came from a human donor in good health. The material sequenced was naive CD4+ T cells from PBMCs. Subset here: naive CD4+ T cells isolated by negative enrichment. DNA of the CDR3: TGTGCCAGCTCACTCCTTGGACAGGGGCAGCAGCAGTTCTTC. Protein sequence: CASSLLGQGQQQFF.